The clone carrying this TCR beta chain came up once. The antigen is unknown. This CDR3 is also generated by other DNA sequences in the sample. Treatment reported: roughly 20 received Ad26.COV2.S at low or high dose, single or two shots; a few received placebo; per-sample allocation not given. The samples date from day 63 after the first vaccine or placebo injection. The CDR3 is made up of 13 amino acids. Germline V lookup: CDR1 MGHDK, CDR2 SYGVNS. The V end lost 1 base, the J end lost 0 bases, and 4 bases lay between the germline ends. TCRdb keeps only in-frame clones here, not all; method: immunoSEQ multiplex PCR. The repertoire holds approximately 350,000 clones, roughly 85% seen once, with approximately 7.8% in the top ten. The source of the sample is a study of Ad26.COV2.S vaccination and SARS-CoV-2 variants. Study-wide results and caveats: Vaccinees displayed broader spike-specific TCR repertoires than placebo recipients.

This receptor was obtained from a person aged 18-65 years who received the Ad26.COV2.S COVID-19 vaccine or a placebo. This sequence joins TRBV25-1 and TRBJ2-7; D is undetermined. The source material was peripheral blood, sampled in a trial of Ad26.COV2.S vaccine versus placebo. CDR3 residues: CASSESGSYEQYF. As DNA, the CDR3 is TGTGCCAGCAGTGAATCCGGCTCCTACGAGCAGTACTTC.